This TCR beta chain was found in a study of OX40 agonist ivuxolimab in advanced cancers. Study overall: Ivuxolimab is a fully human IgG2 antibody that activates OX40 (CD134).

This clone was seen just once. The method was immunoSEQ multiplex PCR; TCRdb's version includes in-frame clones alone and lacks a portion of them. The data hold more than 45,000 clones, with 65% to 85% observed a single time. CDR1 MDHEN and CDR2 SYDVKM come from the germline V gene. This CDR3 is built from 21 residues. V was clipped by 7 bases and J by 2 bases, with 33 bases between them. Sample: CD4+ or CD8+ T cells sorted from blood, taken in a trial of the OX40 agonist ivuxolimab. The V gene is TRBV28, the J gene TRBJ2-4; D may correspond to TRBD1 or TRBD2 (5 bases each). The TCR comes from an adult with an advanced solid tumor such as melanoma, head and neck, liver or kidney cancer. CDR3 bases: TGTGCCAGCACGACTCCCGGGGCGTATTTTTCACCCCAAGGGACCAAAAACATTCAGTACTTC. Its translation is CASTTPGAYFSPQGTKNIQYF.